This is a list of T cell receptor beta chains from one sample in a study of OX40 agonist ivuxolimab in advanced cancers. Produced via immunoSEQ multiplex PCR; TCRdb's table is partial and in-frame only. This table holds about 86,000 clones, 91% found once. The material sequenced was CD4+ or CD8+ T cells sorted from blood, taken in a trial of the OX40 agonist ivuxolimab. These TCRs come from an adult with an advanced solid tumor such as melanoma, head and neck, liver or kidney cancer. Both conserved end residues are trimmed from each CDR3.

j_call v_call cdr3_aa
TRBJ2-3 TRBV7-9 ASSSYASGAGDTQY
TRBJ2-7 TRBV5-5 ANFPAGSNSYEQY
TRBJ2-3 TRBV2 ASSGTSGRVDTQY
TRBJ1-4 TRBV20-1 SARDSQKLF
TRBJ2-1 TRBV2 ASSGLPSGRAVDEQF
TRBJ1-5 TRBV5-1 ASSRDRGQPQH
TRBJ1-2 TRBV30 AWSAGTGSGYT
TRBJ2-3 TRBV5-1 ASSPRQGGLTDTQY
TRBJ2-5 TRBV19 ASSWDRREETQY
TRBJ2-1 TRBV11-3 ASSPAGNNEQF
TRBJ2-3 TRBV5-1 ASSFRHLGQADTDTQY
TRBJ2-5 TRBV30 ASTAAETQY
TRBJ2-7 TRBV5-1 ASSLPGAEQY
TRBJ2-1 TRBV14 ASSQVEGGPSNEQF
TRBJ2-5 TRBV7-9 ASSSGLAGLSQY